Listed here are 13 T cell receptor beta chains from one sample, sequenced in a study of OX40 agonist ivuxolimab in advanced cancers. The data were produced by immunoSEQ multiplex PCR, yet TCRdb's version contains in-frame clones alone and is incomplete. There are 20,000 to 30,000 clones in the sample; around 86% occur only once, and 40% to 55% lies in the top ten. The sequences come from CD4+ or CD8+ T cells sorted from blood, collected in a trial of the OX40 agonist ivuxolimab. The receptors were sampled from an adult with an advanced solid tumor such as melanoma, head and neck, liver or kidney cancer.

The V gene is TRBV7-9, the J gene TRBJ2-2, with 7 bases identical to TRBD1. With 5 bases clipped from V and 5 bases from J, the junction kept 2 bases outside the gene matches. This CDR3 has 13 amino acids. Germline V gene lookup returns CDR1 SEHNR and CDR2 FQNEAQ (reference sequence). The CDR3 DNA reads TGTGCCAGCAGCCAGACAGGGACCGGGGAGCTGTTTTTT. Its translation: CASSQTGTGELFF.

The chain is built from TRBV5-6 and TRBJ2-1; 15 bases are a match to TRBD2. From germline, CDR1 is SGHDT and CDR2 YYEEEE. The CDR3 is 16 residues long. V shed 4 bases and J 12 bases; nucleotides not matched to a gene: 11. Written as DNA, the CDR3 is TGTGCCAGCAGCCCCGGGACTAGCGGGAGGTCCCTAGGGCAGTTCTTC. This sequence encodes CASSPGTSGRSLGQFF.

This clone is judged medium-sized. The rearrangement joins TRBV4-2 to TRBJ2-1; 7 nucleotides line up with TRBD1. The CDR3 is 13 residues long. Looked up from germline, CDR1 is LGHNA and CDR2 is YNFKEQ. Trimming at V came to 1 base and at J to 8 bases, leaving 2 bases not matched to a gene. Here the CDR3 reads CASSQGDSYEQFF. CDR3 coding DNA: TGTGCCAGCAGCCAAGGGGACAGTTATGAGCAGTTCTTC.

The chain joins TRBV27 to TRBJ2-2; 8 positions match TRBD2. The J segment lost 7 bases and the V segment lost 6 bases, leaving 7 bases of the junction unmatched. CDR1 is MNHEY, CDR2 SMNVEV, per germline (reference sequence). CDR3 length equals 14 residues. The CDR3 sequence: CASSSGTRVGELFF. The CDR3 DNA sequence: TGTGCCAGCAGCTCCGGGACTAGGGTCGGGGAGCTGTTTTTT.

The CDR3 DNA sequence: TGTGCCAGCAGGTTGACTAGCGGGGTCTCAGATACGCAGTATTTT. It codes for CASRLTSGVSDTQYF. The chain combines TRBV5-6 with TRBJ2-3; TRBD2 agrees at 11 bases. CDR3 size: 15 residues. V lost 5 bases to trimming and J lost 4 bases; unmatched junction nucleotides: 6. Germline CDR1 reads SGHDT; CDR2 reads YYEEEE. Supplemented by reference TRBV5-6 and TRBJ2-3, the full variable domain reads DAGVTQSPTHLIKTRGQQVTLRCSPKSGHDTVSWYQQALGQGPQFIFQYYEEEERQRGNFPDRFSGHQFPNYSSELNVNALLLGDSALYLCASRLTSGVSDTQYFGPGTRLTVL.

The chain has TRBV18 and TRBJ2-7; the D is unclear. Germline assignment: CDR1 KGHSH and CDR2 LQKENI. Trimming left V 3 bases short and J 1 base short, with 7 bases between. The CDR3 spans 13 residues. As DNA, the CDR3 is TGTGCCAGCTCACCCCCGGGTTCCTACGAGCAGTACTTC. This encodes CASSPPGSYEQYF.

This clone occurred once. The chain links TRBV7-9 to TRBJ2-7; D is possibly TRBD1 (5 bases). Looked up from germline, CDR1 is SEHNR and CDR2 is FQNEAQ (reference sequence). V lost 6 bases and J lost 0, with 9 bases in between. This CDR3 contains 13 residues. The CDR3 nucleotides are TGTGCCAGCAGATCTGACAGCTCCTACGAGCAGTACTTC. The encoded protein is CASRSDSSYEQYF.

The chain combines TRBV29-1 with TRBJ2-3, with 10 bases that match TRBD2. The CDR3 contains 15 residues. Germline V gene data show CDR1 as SQVTM and CDR2 as ANQGSEA. V gave up 8 bases and J gave up 7 bases; unmatched junction bases: 15. The CDR3 DNA is TGCAGCACCCAAGGTCTAGCGGGGGCCCTGTATACGCAGTATTTT. Its protein is CSTQGLAGALYTQYF.

This chain connects TRBV15 to TRBJ1-1; D ambiguous. Germline V gene data show CDR1 as LNHNV and CDR2 as YYDKDF (reference sequence). This CDR3 spans 19 amino acids. V lost 0 bases to trimming and J lost 6 bases, with 26 bases between them. The CDR3 here is CATSRDRTYWEGFLAEAFF. CDR3 DNA: TGTGCCACCAGCAGAGATAGGACTTACTGGGAAGGGTTTCTGGCTGAAGCTTTCTTT.

The J gene is TRBJ2-5, the V gene TRBV2; TRBD2 aligns across 11 bases. Per germline, CDR1 SNHLY and CDR2 FYNNEI. V gave up 6 bases and J gave up 0 bases; unmatched junction bases: 6. The CDR3 spans 16 residues. The CDR3 is CASRVGTSGYQETQYF. DNA of the CDR3: TGTGCCAGCAGAGTCGGGACTAGCGGTTACCAAGAGACCCAGTACTTC.

The chain employs TRBV2 and TRBJ1-1; tentatively, D is TRBD1 (6 bases). V was shortened by 3 bases and J by 2 bases, with 10 bases between the two germline ends. Germline V gives CDR1 SNHLY, CDR2 FYNNEI. This CDR3 spans 14 amino acids. In DNA form, the CDR3 reads TGTGCCAGCAGTGACGAGGGGGTAAACACTGAAGCTTTCTTT. It is translated as CASSDEGVNTEAFF.

This chain joins TRBV18 and TRBJ2-7, with unresolved D. V was trimmed by 1 base and J by 0 bases, leaving 10 bases between them. Germline V gene lookup returns CDR1 KGHSH and CDR2 LQKENI. The CDR3 contains 15 residues. The CDR3, as DNA: TGTGCCAGCTCACCACAAGGCGACCGCTCCTACGAGCAGTACTTC. This codes for CASSPQGDRSYEQYF.

CDR3 protein: CASSQDLLAKNEQFF. As DNA, the CDR3 is TGTGCCAGCAGCCAAGATCTCCTAGCGAAGAATGAGCAGTTCTTC. The rearrangement uses TRBV14 and TRBJ2-1; the D gene is possibly TRBD2 (6 bases). V lost 0 bases to trimming and J lost 7 bases, with 13 bases between them. CDR1 is SGHDN, CDR2 FVKESK, per germline. The CDR3 spans 15 residues.